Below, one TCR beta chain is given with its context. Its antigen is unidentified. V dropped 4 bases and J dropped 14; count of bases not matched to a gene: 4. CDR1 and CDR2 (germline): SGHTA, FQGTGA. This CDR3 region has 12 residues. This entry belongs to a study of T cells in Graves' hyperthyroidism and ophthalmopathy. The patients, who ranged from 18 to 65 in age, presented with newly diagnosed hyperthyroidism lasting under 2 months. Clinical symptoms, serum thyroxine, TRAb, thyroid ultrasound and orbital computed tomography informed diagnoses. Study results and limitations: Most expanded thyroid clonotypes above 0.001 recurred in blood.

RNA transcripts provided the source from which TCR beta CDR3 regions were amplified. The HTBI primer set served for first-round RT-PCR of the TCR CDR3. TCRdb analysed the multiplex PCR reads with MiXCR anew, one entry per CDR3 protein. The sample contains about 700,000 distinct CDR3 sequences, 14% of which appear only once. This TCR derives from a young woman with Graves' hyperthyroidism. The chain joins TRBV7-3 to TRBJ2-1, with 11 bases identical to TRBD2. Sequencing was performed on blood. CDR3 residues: CASSSTSGRKFF. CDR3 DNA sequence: TGTGCCAGCAGCTCTACTAGCGGGAGAAAGTTCTTC. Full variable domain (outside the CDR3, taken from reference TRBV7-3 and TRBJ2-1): GAGVSQTPSNKVTEKGKYVELRCDPISGHTALYWYRQSLGQGPEFLIYFQGTGAADDSGLPNDRFFAVRPEGSVSTLKIQRTERGDSAVYLCASSSTSGRKFFGPGTRLTVL.